Sequencing of this T cell receptor beta chain was carried out in a study of Graves' ophthalmopathy and Graves' hyperthyroidism. Many counts were recorded for this clonotype. Its antigen remains unidentified. V was shortened by 0 bases and J by 3 bases, with 9 bases between the two germline ends. The CDR3 spans 14 residues. Germline V gene lookup returns CDR1 MNHEY and CDR2 SVGAGI. Amplification targeted the TCR beta CDR3 regions, with RNA transcripts as the source material. HTBI primers were used in a first-round RT-PCR, which preceded a second-round multiplex PCR. TCRdb fed the multiplex PCR reads into MiXCR, producing one record per CDR3 protein. The sample gives 400,000 or so distinct CDR3 sequences, approximately 17% of which show up once; 2.4% is in the top ten. Each hyperthyroidism patient was newly diagnosed, with under 2 months' duration, and aged 18 to 65. Orbital computed tomography and thyroid ultrasound, along with TRAb, serum thyroxine and clinical symptoms, underpinned diagnosis.

The study, taken as a whole, reports: Cross-validated, the 13-signature model showed 87.88%/81.08% sensitivity/specificity, and 80%/75% in the test set.

The source is an adult woman with stable Graves' hyperthyroidism. The V gene is TRBV6-5, the J gene TRBJ2-7; no firm D call. Sequencing input: peripheral blood. In DNA form, the CDR3 reads TGTGCCAGCAGTTACTCGAGTTATTTCTACGAGCAGTACTTC. Protein: CASSYSSYFYEQYF.